This TCR beta chain came from a study of blood T cell repertoires in COVID-19. Original data processing: Amplification of reference gene primers provided the estimated nucleated cell counts. TCRdb's table, derived via immunoSEQ multiplex PCR, lists solely in-frame clones and lacks some. V and J calls and clone size follow that table, whereas D and trimming were derived from the DNA. The data hold roughly 400,000 clones, with approximately 89% observed a single time. As regards this clone: The sample carries other DNA sequences with the same CDR3.

This CDR3 is built from 12 residues. The V gene's germline CDR1 is GTSNPN and CDR2 SVGIG (reference sequence). V was trimmed by 0 bases and J by 4 bases, leaving 6 bases between them. Living in 24 US areas, the participants were between roughly 18 and 90 years of age. The TCR sequence derives from a woman in her 30s who had recovered from COVID-19. Sequences were obtained from PBMCs or T cells enriched from blood (not recorded which). The chain links TRBV30 to TRBJ1-1; unclear D gene. In nucleotides, the CDR3 is TGTGCCTGGAGTGTCCGGGGCACTGAAGCTTTCTTT. Translation: CAWSVRGTEAFF.